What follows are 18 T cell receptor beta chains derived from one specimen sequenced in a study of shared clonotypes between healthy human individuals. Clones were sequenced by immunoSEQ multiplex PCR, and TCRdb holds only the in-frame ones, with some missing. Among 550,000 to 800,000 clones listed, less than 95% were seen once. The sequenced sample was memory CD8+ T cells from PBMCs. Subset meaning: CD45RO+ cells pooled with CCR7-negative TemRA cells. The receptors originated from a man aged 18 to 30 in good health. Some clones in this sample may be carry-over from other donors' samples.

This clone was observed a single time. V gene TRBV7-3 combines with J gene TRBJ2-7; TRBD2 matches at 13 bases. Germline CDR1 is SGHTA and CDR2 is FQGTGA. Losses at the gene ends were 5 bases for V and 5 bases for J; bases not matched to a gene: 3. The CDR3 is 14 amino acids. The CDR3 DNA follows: TGTGCCAGCAGCCACGGACTAGCGGGAGACGAGCAGTACTTC. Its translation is CASSHGLAGDEQYF. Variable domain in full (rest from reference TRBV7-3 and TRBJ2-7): GAGVSQTPSNKVTEKGKYVELRCDPISGHTALYWYRQSLGQGPEFLIYFQGTGAADDSGLPNDRFFAVRPEGSVSTLKIQRTERGDSAVYLCASSHGLAGDEQYFGPGTRLTVT.

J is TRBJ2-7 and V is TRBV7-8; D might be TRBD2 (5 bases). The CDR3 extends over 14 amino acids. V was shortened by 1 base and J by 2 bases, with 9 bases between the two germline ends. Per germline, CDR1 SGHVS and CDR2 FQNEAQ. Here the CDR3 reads CASSLGPSTYEQYF. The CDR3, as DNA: TGTGCCAGCAGCTTAGGGCCTAGCACCTACGAGCAGTACTTC.

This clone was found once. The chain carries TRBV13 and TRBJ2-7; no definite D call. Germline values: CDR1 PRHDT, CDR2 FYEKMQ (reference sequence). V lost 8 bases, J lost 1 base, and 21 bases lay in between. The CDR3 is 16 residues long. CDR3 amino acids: CASGTLPNHISYEQYF. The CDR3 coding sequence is TGTGCCAGCGGAACTCTTCCCAATCATATTTCCTACGAGCAGTACTTC.

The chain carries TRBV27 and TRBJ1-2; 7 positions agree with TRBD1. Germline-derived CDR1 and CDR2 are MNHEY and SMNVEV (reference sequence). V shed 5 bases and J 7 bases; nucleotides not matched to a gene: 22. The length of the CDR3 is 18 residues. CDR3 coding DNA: TGTGCCAGCAGTCCCAGCCCCCGCACAACAGGGGTAAGGGGTGGCTACACCTTC. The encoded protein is CASSPSPRTTGVRGGYTF.

The CDR3 DNA follows: TGTGCCAGCACGGGACGGGGTGGAACTGAAGCTTTCTTT. Its translation: CASTGRGGTEAFF. V gene TRBV13 combines with J gene TRBJ1-1; possible D gene TRBD1, 5 bases. There are 13 residues in the CDR3. The germline V gene has CDR1 PRHDT and CDR2 FYEKMQ (reference sequence). Trimming removed 7 bases from V and 5 bases from J, with 14 bases in between.

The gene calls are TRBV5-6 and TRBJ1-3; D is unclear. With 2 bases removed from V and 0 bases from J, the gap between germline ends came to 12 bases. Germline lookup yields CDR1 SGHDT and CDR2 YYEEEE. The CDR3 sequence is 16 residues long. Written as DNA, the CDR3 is TGTGCCAGCAGCTTTGGGCCACGGATCTCTGGAAACACCATATATTTT. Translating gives CASSFGPRISGNTIYF.

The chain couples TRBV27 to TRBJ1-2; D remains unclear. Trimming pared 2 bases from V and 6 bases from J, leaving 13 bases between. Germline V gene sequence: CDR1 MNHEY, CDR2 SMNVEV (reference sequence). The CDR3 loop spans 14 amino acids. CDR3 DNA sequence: TGTGCCAGCAGTTTACTTGGCAGATCAGATGGCTACACCTTC. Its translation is CASSLLGRSDGYTF.

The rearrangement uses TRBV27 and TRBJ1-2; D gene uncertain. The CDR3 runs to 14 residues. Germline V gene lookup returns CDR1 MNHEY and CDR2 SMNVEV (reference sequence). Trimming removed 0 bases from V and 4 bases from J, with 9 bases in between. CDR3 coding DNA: TGTGCCAGCAGTTTATCCTCAGACTTCTATGGCTACACCTTC. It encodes CASSLSSDFYGYTF.

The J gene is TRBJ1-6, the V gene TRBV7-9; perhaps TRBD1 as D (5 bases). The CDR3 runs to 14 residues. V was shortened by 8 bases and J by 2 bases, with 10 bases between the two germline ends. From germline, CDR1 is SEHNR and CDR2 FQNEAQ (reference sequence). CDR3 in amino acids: CASALGAYNSPLHF. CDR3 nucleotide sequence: TGTGCCAGCGCTCTGGGGGCCTATAATTCACCCCTCCACTTT.

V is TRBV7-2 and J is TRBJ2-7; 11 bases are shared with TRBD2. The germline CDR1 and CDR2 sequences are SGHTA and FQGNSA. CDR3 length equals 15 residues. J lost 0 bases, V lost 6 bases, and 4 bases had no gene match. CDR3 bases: TGTGCCAGCAGTTGGACTAGCGGGCCCTCCTACGAGCAGTACTTC. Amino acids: CASSWTSGPSYEQYF.

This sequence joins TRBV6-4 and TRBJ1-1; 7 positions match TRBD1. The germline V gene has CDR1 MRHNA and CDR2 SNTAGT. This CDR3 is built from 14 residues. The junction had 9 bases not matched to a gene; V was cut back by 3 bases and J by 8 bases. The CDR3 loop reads CASSDREGASEAFF. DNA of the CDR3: TGTGCCAGCAGTGATCGAGAGGGGGCATCGGAAGCTTTCTTT.

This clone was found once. The DNA for the CDR3 is TGCGCCAGCAGCTTGGGTACAGGCGAAGAGGCCATATATTTT. Its protein product is CASSLGTGEEAIYF. This sequence joins TRBV5-1 and TRBJ1-3, with D perhaps matching TRBD1 (5 bases). Germline V gives CDR1 SGHRS, CDR2 YFSETQ. This CDR3 is built from 14 residues. Deletions cut 0 bases from V and 11 bases from J, with 15 bases between. The complete variable domain, with remaining parts taken from reference TRBV5-1 and TRBJ1-3, reads KAGVTQTPRYLIKTRGQQVTLSCSPISGHRSVSWYQQTPGQGLQFLFEYFSETQRNKGNFPGRFSGRQFSNSRSEMNVSTLELGDSALYLCASSLGTGEEAIYFGEGSWLTVV.

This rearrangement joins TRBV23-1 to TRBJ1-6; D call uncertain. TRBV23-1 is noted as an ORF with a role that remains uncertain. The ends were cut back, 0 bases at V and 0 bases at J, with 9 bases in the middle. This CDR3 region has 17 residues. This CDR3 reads CASSQSGRGSYNSPLHF. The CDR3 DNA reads TGCGCCAGCAGTCAATCCGGTCGGGGCTCCTATAATTCACCCCTCCACTTT.

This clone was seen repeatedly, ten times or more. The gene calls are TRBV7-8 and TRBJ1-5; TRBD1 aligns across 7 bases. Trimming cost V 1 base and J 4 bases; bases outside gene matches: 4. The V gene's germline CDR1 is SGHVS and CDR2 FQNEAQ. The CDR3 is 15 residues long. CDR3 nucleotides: TGTGCCAGCAGCTTAGGAGCAGGGGGTAATCAGCCCCAGCATTTT. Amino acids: CASSLGAGGNQPQHF.

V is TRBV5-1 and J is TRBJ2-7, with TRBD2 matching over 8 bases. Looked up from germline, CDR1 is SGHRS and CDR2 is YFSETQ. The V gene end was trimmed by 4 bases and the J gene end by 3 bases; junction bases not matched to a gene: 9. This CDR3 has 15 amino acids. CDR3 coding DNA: TGCGCCAGCAGCGAACGGGAGACTAGCGACTACGAGCAGTACTTC. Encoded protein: CASSERETSDYEQYF.

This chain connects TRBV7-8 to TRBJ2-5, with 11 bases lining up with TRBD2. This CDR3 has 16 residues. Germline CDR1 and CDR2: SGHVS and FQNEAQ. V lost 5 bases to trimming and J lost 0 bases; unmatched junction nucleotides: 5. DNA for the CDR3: TGTGCCAGCAGCACCGGACTAGCGGGCCACCAAGAGACCCAGTACTTC. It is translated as CASSTGLAGHQETQYF.

This CDR3 is CASSMEGWSGRGQPQHF. Here the CDR3 DNA reads TGTGCCAGTAGTATGGAGGGTTGGTCAGGCCGAGGGCAGCCCCAGCATTTT. The genes are TRBV19 and TRBJ1-5; D gene unclear. Germline values: CDR1 LNHDA, CDR2 SQIVND (reference sequence). The CDR3 is made up of 17 amino acids. V gave up 3 bases and J gave up 7 bases, with 22 bases separating them. Looking up the rest from reference TRBV19 and TRBJ1-5 gives the full variable domain: DGGITQSPKYLFRKEGQNVTLSCEQNLNHDAMYWYRQDPGQGLRLIYYSQIVNDFQKGDIAEGYSVSREKKESFPLTVTSAQKNPTAFYLCASSMEGWSGRGQPQHFGDGTRLSIL.

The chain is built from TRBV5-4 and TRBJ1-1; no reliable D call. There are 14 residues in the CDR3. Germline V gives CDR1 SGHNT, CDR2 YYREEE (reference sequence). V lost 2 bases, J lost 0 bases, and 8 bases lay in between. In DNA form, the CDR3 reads TGTGCCAGCAGCTTATGGGCCATGAACACTGAAGCTTTCTTT. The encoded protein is CASSLWAMNTEAFF.